The 15 T cell receptor beta chains below all came from one sample that was sequenced in a study of identifying expanded T cells in peripheral blood. The repertoire was sequenced with immunoSEQ multiplex PCR; TCRdb's copy has only in-frame clones and lacks some. The sample shows tens of thousands of clones, around four fifths of them seen only once. Sample: blood. The receptors come from a person aged 18-69 years in good health.

This chain connects TRBV7-8 to TRBJ2-7, with a weak D call TRBD1 (5 bases). This CDR3 contains 12 residues. V was cut by 4 bases and J by 4 bases, with 8 bases left in between. Per germline, CDR1 SGHVS and CDR2 FQNEAQ. The CDR3 spells CASSSRGYEQYV. The DNA for the CDR3 is TGTGCCAGCAGCTCAAGGGGTTACGAGCAGTACGTC.

The V gene is TRBV18, the J gene TRBJ2-2; D is undetermined. V was shortened by 6 bases and J by 5 bases, with 10 bases between the two germline ends. CDR1 KGHSH and CDR2 LQKENI come from the germline V gene. The CDR3 is made up of 13 amino acids. For the CDR3, the DNA is TGTGCCAGCTCCCATTCCATGACCGGGGAGCTGTTTTTT. This gives the protein CASSHSMTGELFF.

The gene calls are TRBV5-1 and TRBJ2-3, with TRBD1 identical over 10 bases. Unmatched junction bases numbered 7, after V lost 4 bases and J lost 2 bases. The CDR3 has 16 residues. Germline assignment: CDR1 SGHRS and CDR2 YFSETQ. The DNA for the CDR3 is TGCGCCAGCAGCCGGGGACAGGGGCGAATCACAGATACGCAGTATTTT. Protein sequence: CASSRGQGRITDTQYF. The complete variable domain, with remaining parts taken from reference TRBV5-1 and TRBJ2-3, reads KAGVTQTPRYLIKTRGQQVTLSCSPISGHRSVSWYQQTPGQGLQFLFEYFSETQRNKGNFPGRFSGRQFSNSRSEMNVSTLELGDSALYLCASSRGQGRITDTQYFGPGTRLTVL.

The chain carries TRBV7-9 and TRBJ1-1, with D uncertain. Trimming stripped 4 bases from V and 5 bases from J, with 26 bases between. CDR1 and CDR2 (germline): SEHNR, FQNEAQ (reference sequence). The CDR3 length is 18 residues. The CDR3 loop reads CASSSYHRPNRSVTEAFF. The CDR3 DNA reads as TGTGCCAGCAGCTCTTACCATCGACCTAATCGATCGGTGACTGAAGCTTTCTTT.

This rearrangement joins TRBV11-2 to TRBJ1-2; 7 bases align to TRBD1. CDR3 length: 13 residues. Germline V gene data show CDR1 as SGHAT and CDR2 as FQNNGV. J lost 8 bases, V lost 5 bases, and 8 bases had no gene match. Written as DNA, the CDR3 is TGTGCCAGCAGCCTGGGACAGTTGGACGGCTACACCTTC. It specifies CASSLGQLDGYTF.

This clone was seen a few times. The J gene is TRBJ2-1, the V gene TRBV28, with D uncertain. V lost 4 bases to trimming and J lost 0 bases, with 13 bases between them. The CDR3 sequence is 16 residues long. Germline loops: CDR1 MDHEN, CDR2 SYDVKM. In DNA form, the CDR3 reads TGTGCCAGCAGTTCGGATGGCGAGTTCTCCTACAATGAGCAGTTCTTC. This gives the protein CASSSDGEFSYNEQFF.

V is TRBV13 and J is TRBJ2-1; 11 bases fit TRBD2. There are 15 residues in the CDR3. From germline, CDR1 is PRHDT and CDR2 FYEKMQ (reference sequence). V lost 5 bases to trimming and J lost 3 bases; unmatched junction nucleotides: 3. Here the CDR3 reads CASSQTSGIYNEQFF. For the CDR3, the DNA is TGTGCCAGCAGCCAGACTAGCGGGATCTACAATGAGCAGTTCTTC.

This chain joins TRBV7-2 and TRBJ2-3; 10 bases map to TRBD2. The CDR3 is 17 residues long. Trimming removed 0 bases from V and 4 bases from J; junction bases left unmatched: 7. Germline CDR1 SGHTA, CDR2 FQGNSA. The CDR3 bases are TGTGCCAGCAGCTTAGCGCTAGCGGGGGCGATTCCAGATACGCAGTATTTT. It encodes CASSLALAGAIPDTQYF.

This clone was observed a single time. The chain couples TRBV2 to TRBJ2-3; D is uncertain. The CDR3 runs to 16 residues. CDR1 is SNHLY, CDR2 FYNNEI, per germline. The ends were cut back, 7 bases at V and 6 bases at J, with 23 bases in the middle. As DNA, the CDR3 is TGTGCCAGCACGCGACGGGTTATAGGGAACCGGGATACGCAGTATTTT. Protein product: CASTRRVIGNRDTQYF.

CDR3 DNA sequence: TGTGCCAGCAGTGAAGGGGGGGGAGCCGCCTATGGCTACACCTTC. Encoded protein: CASSEGGGAAYGYTF. The J gene is TRBJ1-2, the V gene TRBV6-1; TRBD1 is a possible D gene (5 bases). This CDR3 region has 15 residues. The V end lost 1 base, the J end lost 4 bases, and 13 bases lay between the germline ends. Germline CDR1 MNHNS, CDR2 SASEGT.

In its sample, this clone was seen once. This chain links TRBV5-1 with TRBJ1-2; the match to TRBD1 covers 8 bases. V lost 4 bases to trimming and J lost 2 bases; unmatched junction nucleotides: 7. The CDR3 covers 15 residues. Germline V gives CDR1 SGHRS, CDR2 YFSETQ. The CDR3 nucleotides are TGCGCCAGCAGCAAGGGACAGGCGGTAAACTATGGCTACACCTTC. Protein sequence: CASSKGQAVNYGYTF.

This chain uses TRBV14 with TRBJ1-4; no definite D call. The ends were cut back, 1 base at V and 6 bases at J, with 6 bases in the middle. Germline-derived CDR1 and CDR2 are SGHDN and FVKESK. The CDR3 has 13 residues. CDR3 sequence reads: CASSQVLDEKLFF. The CDR3 DNA is TGTGCCAGCAGCCAAGTCCTCGATGAAAAACTGTTTTTT.

J is TRBJ2-3 and V is TRBV7-9, with D unclear. The germline V and J ends were trimmed by 6 bases and 2 bases, with 12 bases remaining between them. From germline, CDR1 is SEHNR and CDR2 FQNEAQ (reference sequence). This CDR3 has 14 amino acids. The CDR3 coding sequence is TGTGCCAGCAGACCAAAGATGAACACAGATACGCAGTATTTT. Its translation is CASRPKMNTDTQYF. The full variable domain, rest sourced from reference TRBV7-9 and TRBJ2-3, is DTGVSQNPRHKITKRGQNVTFRCDPISEHNRLYWYRQTLGQGPEFLTYFQNEAQLEKSRLLSDRFSAERPKGSFSTLEIQRTEQGDSAMYLCASRPKMNTDTQYFGPGTRLTVL.

The chain joins TRBV13 to TRBJ1-1; D is perhaps TRBD1 (5 bases). CDR1 and CDR2 (germline): PRHDT, FYEKMQ (reference sequence). The CDR3 has 14 amino acids. Trimming shortened V by 5 bases and J by 2 bases, and 12 bases separated the two germline ends. As DNA, the CDR3 is TGTGCCAGCAGCCGAGCAGGGCTTAACACTGAAGCTTTCTTT. Amino acid sequence: CASSRAGLNTEAFF.

The chain combines TRBV2 with TRBJ1-1; a weak D match, TRBD1 (5 bases). Germline assignment: CDR1 SNHLY and CDR2 FYNNEI. The V gene lost 4 bases and the J gene lost 5 bases, with 11 bases spanning the gap. The CDR3 is 13 residues long. Written as DNA, the CDR3 is TGTGCCAGCAGTGTTGGGGGATGGACTGAAGCTTTCTTT. Translated, it gives CASSVGGWTEAFF.